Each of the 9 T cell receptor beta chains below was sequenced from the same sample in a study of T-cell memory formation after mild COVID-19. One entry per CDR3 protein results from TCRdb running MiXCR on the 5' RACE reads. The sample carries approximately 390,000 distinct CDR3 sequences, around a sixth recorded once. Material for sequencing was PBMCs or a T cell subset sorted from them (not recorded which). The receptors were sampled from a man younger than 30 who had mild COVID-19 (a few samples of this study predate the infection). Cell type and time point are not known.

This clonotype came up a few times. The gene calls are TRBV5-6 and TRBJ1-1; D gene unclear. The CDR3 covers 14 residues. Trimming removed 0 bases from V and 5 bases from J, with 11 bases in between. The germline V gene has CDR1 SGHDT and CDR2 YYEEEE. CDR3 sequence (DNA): TGTGCCAGCAGCTTGGGGGGTCGGGATACTGAAGCTTTCTTT. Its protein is CASSLGGRDTEAFF.

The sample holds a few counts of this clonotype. CDR3 DNA sequence: TGTGCCAGCAGCGTAGATGGGGTTCCCACTGAAGCTTTCTTT. Protein: CASSVDGVPTEAFF. This rearrangement joins TRBV9 to TRBJ1-1; D uncertain. V was cut by 0 bases and J by 4 bases, with 10 bases left in between. The CDR3 is made up of 14 amino acids. Germline CDR1 is SGDLS and CDR2 is YYNGEE. Full variable domain (rest looked up from reference TRBV9 and TRBJ1-1): DSGVTQTPKHLITATGQRVTLRCSPRSGDLSVYWYQQSLDQGLQFLIQYYNGEERAKGNILERFSAQQFPDLHSELNLSSLELGDSALYFCASSVDGVPTEAFFGQGTRLTVV.

The CDR3 here is CASSQEGWATNEKLFF. CDR3 nucleotides: TGTGCCAGCAGCCAAGAAGGGTGGGCAACTAATGAAAAACTGTTTTTT. The chain uses TRBV14 and TRBJ1-4; D not resolved. Germline V gives CDR1 SGHDN, CDR2 FVKESK. Trimming took off 0 bases at V and 0 bases at J, with 8 bases between the two ends. This CDR3 spans 16 amino acids.

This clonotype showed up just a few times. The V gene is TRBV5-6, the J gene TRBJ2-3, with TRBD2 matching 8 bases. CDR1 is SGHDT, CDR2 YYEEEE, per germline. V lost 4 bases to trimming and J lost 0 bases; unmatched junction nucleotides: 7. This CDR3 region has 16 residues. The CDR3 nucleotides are TGTGCCAGCAGCGCAGCCGGGACTAGAAGCACAGATACGCAGTATTTT. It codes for CASSAAGTRSTDTQYF.

CDR3 region: CASSQRQGPYEQYF. The CDR3 nucleotides are TGCGCCAGCAGCCAACGACAGGGGCCCTACGAGCAGTACTTC. The chain recombines TRBV4-3 with TRBJ2-7, with 8 bases aligning to TRBD1. The germline gives CDR1 LGHNA, CDR2 YSLEER. The CDR3 consists of 14 residues. Losses at the gene ends were 2 bases for V and 2 bases for J; bases not matched to a gene: 2.

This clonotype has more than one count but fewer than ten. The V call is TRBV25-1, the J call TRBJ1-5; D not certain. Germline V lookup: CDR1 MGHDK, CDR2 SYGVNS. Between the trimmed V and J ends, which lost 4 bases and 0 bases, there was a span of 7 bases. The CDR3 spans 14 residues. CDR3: CASSAGNSNQPQHF. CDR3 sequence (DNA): TGTGCCAGCAGTGCGGGGAATAGCAATCAGCCCCAGCATTTT.

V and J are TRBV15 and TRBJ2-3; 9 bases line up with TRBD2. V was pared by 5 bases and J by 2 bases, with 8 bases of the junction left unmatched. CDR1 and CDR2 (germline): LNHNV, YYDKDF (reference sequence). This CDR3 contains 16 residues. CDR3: CATSSYLAGITDTQYF. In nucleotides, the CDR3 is TGTGCCACCAGCTCTTACCTAGCGGGGATCACAGATACGCAGTATTTT. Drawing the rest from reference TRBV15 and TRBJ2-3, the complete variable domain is DAMVIQNPRYQVTQFGKPVTLSCSQTLNHNVMYWYQQKSSQAPKLLFHYYDKDFNNEADTPDNFQSRRPNTSFCFLDIRSPGLGDTAMYLCATSSYLAGITDTQYFGPGTRLTVL.

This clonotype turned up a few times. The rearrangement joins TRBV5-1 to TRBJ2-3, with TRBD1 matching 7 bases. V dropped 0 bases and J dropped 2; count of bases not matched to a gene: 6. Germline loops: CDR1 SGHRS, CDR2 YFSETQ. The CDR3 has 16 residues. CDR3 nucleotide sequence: TGCGCCAGCAGCTTGGTGCCAGGGGGTTCCACAGATACGCAGTATTTT. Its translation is CASSLVPGGSTDTQYF.

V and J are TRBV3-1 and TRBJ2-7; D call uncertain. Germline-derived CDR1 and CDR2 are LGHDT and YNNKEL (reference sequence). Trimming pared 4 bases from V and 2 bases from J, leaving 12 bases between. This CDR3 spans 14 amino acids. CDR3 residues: CASSPLEWAYEQYF. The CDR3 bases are TGTGCCAGCAGCCCGCTCGAGTGGGCCTACGAGCAGTACTTC.